What follows are 9 T cell receptor beta chains derived from one specimen sequenced in a study of monozygotic twins with cystic fibrosis. Method: immunoSEQ multiplex PCR; TCRdb's copy keeps in-frame clones and lacks some. Of around 9,100 clones in the sample, roughly 98% were seen once. The specimen sequenced was blood. These receptors were collected from a girl between 2 and 10 years old with cystic fibrosis.

This chain connects TRBV5-1 to TRBJ1-1, with TRBD1 identical over 7 bases. The length of the CDR3 is 14 residues. V shed 0 bases, J shed 5 bases, and the junction held 4 bases outside the gene matches. CDR1 and CDR2 from the germline V gene are SGHRS and YFSETQ. The DNA for the CDR3 is TGCGCCAGCAGCTTGGCGGAGACAGGGACTGAAGCTTTCTTT. It translates to CASSLAETGTEAFF.

The CDR3 spells CASSQERVTGELFF. For the CDR3, the DNA is TGTGCCAGCAGCCAAGAAAGGGTTACCGGGGAGCTGTTTTTT. The gene calls are TRBV14 and TRBJ2-2; D unresolved. There are 14 residues in the CDR3. Germline V CDR1 and CDR2: SGHDN, FVKESK. Trimming stripped 0 bases from V and 5 bases from J, with 7 bases between.

The chain links TRBV19 to TRBJ2-2; tentatively, D is TRBD2 (5 bases). Germline loops: CDR1 LNHDA, CDR2 SQIVND (reference sequence). The V gene lost 6 bases and the J gene lost 2 bases, with 10 bases spanning the gap. The CDR3 length is 14 residues. The chain's CDR3 is CASRPGGNTGELFF. Written as DNA, the CDR3 is TGTGCCAGTAGGCCAGGAGGAAACACCGGGGAGCTGTTTTTT. Variable domain in full (rest from reference TRBV19 and TRBJ2-2): DGGITQSPKYLFRKEGQNVTLSCEQNLNHDAMYWYRQDPGQGLRLIYYSQIVNDFQKGDIAEGYSVSREKKESFPLTVTSAQKNPTAFYLCASRPGGNTGELFFGEGSRLTVL.

This chain connects TRBV7-6 to TRBJ2-5; D is undetermined. V was clipped by 4 bases and J by 5 bases, with 11 bases between them. Germline V lookup: CDR1 SGHVS, CDR2 FNYEAQ. The CDR3 loop spans 13 amino acids. The CDR3 region has the DNA TGTGCCAGCAGCTACACGTGGCGGGAGACCCAGTACTTC. This encodes CASSYTWRETQYF.

The gene calls are TRBV15 and TRBJ1-2; no clear D gene. The CDR3 is 14 amino acids. V dropped 0 bases and J dropped 4 bases, with 9 bases sitting between them. Germline-derived CDR1 and CDR2 are LNHNV and YYDKDF (reference sequence). The chain's CDR3 is CATSRDPYGYGYTF. The CDR3 bases are TGTGCCACCAGCAGAGATCCTTACGGCTATGGCTACACCTTC. Full variable domain (missing parts from reference TRBV15 and TRBJ1-2): DAMVIQNPRYQVTQFGKPVTLSCSQTLNHNVMYWYQQKSSQAPKLLFHYYDKDFNNEADTPDNFQSRRPNTSFCFLDIRSPGLGDTAMYLCATSRDPYGYGYTFGSGTRLTVV.

The J gene is TRBJ2-1, the V gene TRBV7-9, with 9 bases matching TRBD2. The V gene end was trimmed by 4 bases and the J gene end by 4 bases; junction bases not matched to a gene: 8. The CDR3 loop spans 16 amino acids. CDR1 is SEHNR and CDR2 is FQNEAQ in the germline V gene (reference sequence). In nucleotides, the CDR3 is TGTGCCAGCAGCTGGTTAACTAGCGGGCTATACAATGAGCAGTTCTTC. As protein: CASSWLTSGLYNEQFF.

The chain recombines TRBV10-2 with TRBJ2-7, with TRBD2 matching 8 bases. J lost 2 bases, V lost 2 bases, and 8 bases had no gene match. The germline V gene has CDR1 WSHSY and CDR2 SAAADI. This CDR3 contains 16 residues. The DNA for the CDR3 is TGCGCCAGCAGTGAGCCCACTAGCGGAAGCACCTACGAGCAGTACTTC. It codes for CASSEPTSGSTYEQYF.

This clone was found once. The rearrangement uses TRBV28 and TRBJ1-1; no definite D call. The CDR3 has 14 amino acids. Per the germline V gene, CDR1 is MDHEN and CDR2 is SYDVKM. V lost 2 bases to trimming and J lost 1 base, with 8 bases between them. The chain's CDR3 is CASSLQHKNTEAFF. For the CDR3, the DNA is TGTGCCAGCAGTTTACAACACAAGAACACTGAAGCTTTCTTT.

The chain combines TRBV27 with TRBJ1-2, with 9 bases matching TRBD1. The CDR3 length is 16 residues. The V and J ends lost 6 bases and 2 bases, in that order; junction bases with no gene match: 10. Germline CDR1 MNHEY, CDR2 SMNVEV (reference sequence). The DNA of the CDR3 is TGTGCCAGCAGCTCCAATCCGGGACAGGGCAACTATGGCTACACCTTC. It codes for CASSSNPGQGNYGYTF.